This TCR beta chain was recorded in a study of T cell responses to AZD1222 COVID-19 vaccine. The CDR3 consists of 12 residues. The germline CDR1 and CDR2 sequences are SEHNR and FQNEAQ (reference sequence). The ends were cut back, 11 bases at V and 7 bases at J, with 15 bases in the middle. Of note for this clone: Its antigen is not known.

Study results and caveats: The donor group comprised mostly white British people and more females; the analysis possibly underestimated clonal diversity.

The protocol was immunoSEQ multiplex PCR, while the TCRdb copy is restricted to in-frame clones and leaves out a portion. Among 120,000 to 150,000 clones listed, approximately 90% were seen once. The chain has TRBV7-9 and TRBJ2-1, with D perhaps matching TRBD1 or TRBD2 (5 bases each). The TCR originated in an adult who received the AZD1222 COVID-19 vaccine. The sample consisted of peripheral blood, taken 28 days after the second AZD1222 dose. The CDR3 nucleotides read TGTGCCGGCCACAGTGGGGGAAATGAGCAGTTCTTC. Protein: CAGHSGGNEQFF.